Presented here are 17 T cell receptor beta chains from one specimen sequenced in a study of shared clonotypes between healthy human individuals. Data came from immunoSEQ multiplex PCR; TCRdb stores just in-frame clones and leaves some out. The sample holds about 2.4 million clones, roughly 93% seen once. Sequencing was carried out using naive CD4+ T cells from PBMCs. Regarding subset: CD45RA+ positively selected. The receptors here all came from a man aged 18 to 30 in good health. Some clones in this sample may be carry-over from other donors' samples.

This clone was recorded only once. This sequence joins TRBV7-2 and TRBJ2-1, with TRBD2 as a possible D gene (5 bases). The CDR3 contains 15 residues. V was shortened by 4 bases and J by 0 bases, with 10 bases between the two germline ends. The germline CDR1 and CDR2 sequences are SGHTA and FQGNSA. The CDR3 region has the DNA TGTGCCAGCAGCTCTACTAGATTCTCCTACAATGAGCAGTTCTTC. It is translated as CASSSTRFSYNEQFF.

In DNA, the CDR3 is TGTGCCAGCAGACTAAAGGACAGGGGCACAGATACGCAGTATTTT. Residues: CASRLKDRGTDTQYF. V is TRBV27 and J is TRBJ2-3, with TRBD1 identical over 8 bases. Unmatched junction bases numbered 6, after V lost 6 bases and J lost 1 base. The CDR3 has 15 amino acids. The germline V gene has CDR1 MNHEY and CDR2 SMNVEV (reference sequence).

The J gene is TRBJ2-3, the V gene TRBV7-3; 8 positions agree with TRBD2. This CDR3 spans 16 amino acids. From germline, CDR1 is SGHTA and CDR2 FQGTGA. Trimming at V came to 5 bases and at J to 4 bases, leaving 11 bases not matched to a gene. The CDR3 loop reads CASSPGRAGLADTQYF. The CDR3 DNA follows: TGTGCCAGCAGCCCCGGGAGGGCCGGTTTAGCAGATACGCAGTATTTT. The full variable domain, completed using reference TRBV7-3 and TRBJ2-3, is GAGVSQTPSNKVTEKGKYVELRCDPISGHTALYWYRQSLGQGPEFLIYFQGTGAADDSGLPNDRFFAVRPEGSVSTLKIQRTERGDSAVYLCASSPGRAGLADTQYFGPGTRLTVL.

Turning to this clone: The identical CDR3 is also encoded by other nucleotide sequences in the sample. The chain couples TRBV28 to TRBJ2-1; weak D call: TRBD2 (6 bases). Trimming pared 8 bases from V and 0 bases from J, leaving 11 bases between. The CDR3 extends over 14 amino acids. Germline V lookup: CDR1 MDHEN, CDR2 SYDVKM. CDR3 in DNA: TGTGCCAGCGGGAGGCTCAGCTCCTACAATGAGCAGTTCTTC. Amino acids: CASGRLSSYNEQFF.

This chain links TRBV7-2 with TRBJ2-3, with D perhaps TRBD2 (5 bases). The CDR3 runs to 19 residues. Trimming took 3 bases from V and 6 from J, leaving 28 bases between them. The germline V gene encodes CDR1 SGHTA and CDR2 FQGNSA. CDR3 loop: CASSLGVGFGMKVHDTQYF. Here the CDR3 DNA reads TGTGCCAGCAGCTTGGGAGTAGGATTCGGGATGAAAGTCCACGATACGCAGTATTTT.

The chain recombines TRBV6-1 with TRBJ2-7; a possible D gene is TRBD2 (5 bases). The CDR3 is 13 amino acids. Germline V lookup: CDR1 MNHNS, CDR2 SASEGT. Trimming stripped 4 bases from V and 5 bases from J, with 12 bases between. This chain's CDR3 is CASSGEGLDEQYF. CDR3 nucleotide sequence: TGTGCCAGCAGTGGTGAGGGTTTAGACGAGCAGTACTTC.

This chain connects TRBV5-6 to TRBJ1-3; the D gene is possibly TRBD1 (5 bases). The CDR3 consists of 15 residues. V shed 4 bases and J shed 0 bases, with 11 bases lying between them. Germline CDR1 reads SGHDT; CDR2 reads YYEEEE. CDR3 region: CASSLGRNSGNTIYF. In nucleotides, the CDR3 is TGTGCCAGCAGCCTGGGACGGAACTCTGGAAACACCATATATTTT.

With regard to this clone: At one end the junction does not follow the germline gene, possibly because of a read error. This chain uses TRBV19 with TRBJ1-2; no firm D call. This CDR3 spans 13 amino acids. Germline V gives CDR1 LNHDA, CDR2 SQIVND (reference sequence). The DNA of the CDR3 is TGTGCCAGTAGTATAGCTTCAGAAGTCTACACCAGATTC. This gives the protein CASSIASEVYTRF.

This clone appeared a few times. The chain is built from TRBV4-1 and TRBJ1-5; 9 bases align to TRBD1. Per the germline V gene, CDR1 is MGHRA and CDR2 is YSYEKL. The CDR3 consists of 15 residues. Unmatched junction bases numbered 7, after V lost 4 bases and J lost 6 bases. CDR3 loop: CASSLRTGAGQPQHF. The CDR3 DNA sequence: TGCGCCAGCAGCCTACGGACAGGGGCGGGTCAGCCCCAGCATTTT.

The chain recombines TRBV21-1 with TRBJ2-5; TRBD1 reflects the table's D call only, with no check against the DNA. TRBV21-1 is assigned pseudogene status. The CDR3 sequence is 15 residues long. The CDR3 bases are TGTGCCAGCAGCAAGCACCCCGGGACAGAAGAGACCCAGTACTTC. This translates into CASSKHPGTEETQYF.

V and J are TRBV10-3 and TRBJ2-1, with a tentative D call TRBD1 (5 bases). Germline lookup yields CDR1 ENHRY and CDR2 SYGVKD. This CDR3 has 14 amino acids. Trimming stripped 5 bases from V and 0 bases from J, with 8 bases between. The DNA for the CDR3 is TGTGCCATCAGTAGTCAGGGCTCCTACAATGAGCAGTTCTTC. Protein: CAISSQGSYNEQFF.

As concerns this clone: A junction end diverges from the germline sequence, so it may reflect a read error. Other DNA sequences within the sample encode an identical CDR3. This chain links TRBV9 with TRBJ1-1; D gene unclear. The CDR3 totals 14 residues. Germline V gives CDR1 SGDLS, CDR2 YYNGEE. The CDR3 DNA reads TGTGCCAGCAGCGTAGCCCCCCTGAATACTGAAGCTTTCTTT. Protein product: CASSVAPLNTEAFF. Full variable domain (remainder filled in from reference TRBV9 and TRBJ1-1): DSGVTQTPKHLITATGQRVTLRCSPRSGDLSVYWYQQSLDQGLQFLIQYYNGEERAKGNILERFSAQQFPDLHSELNLSSLELGDSALYFCASSVAPLNTEAFFGQGTRLTVV.

This clone has only one observation. This sequence joins TRBV6-1 and TRBJ2-7, with D possibly TRBD1 on 5 matching bases. Trimming cost V 6 bases and J 3 bases, with 15 bases left between them. CDR1 and CDR2 from the germline V gene are MNHNS and SASEGT. The CDR3 runs 14 residues. The CDR3 sequence: CASRWGGASYEQYF. CDR3 coding DNA: TGTGCCAGCAGGTGGGGTGGGGCCAGCTACGAGCAGTACTTC.

On this clone itself: Other DNA variants within this sample encode the same CDR3. The CDR3 reads CASSPGRDTEAFF. DNA of the CDR3: TGCGCCAGCAGCCCGGGACGGGACACTGAAGCTTTCTTT. This chain links TRBV5-1 with TRBJ1-1; TRBD1 might be the D (5 bases). Germline CDR1 SGHRS, CDR2 YFSETQ. V was cut by 4 bases and J by 3 bases, with 10 bases left in between. The CDR3 sequence is 13 residues long.

The chain links TRBV28 to TRBJ2-2; no definite D call. Trimming cost V 2 bases and J 3 bases, with 10 bases left between them. Germline CDR1 is MDHEN and CDR2 is SYDVKM. The CDR3 extends over 15 amino acids. As DNA, the CDR3 is TGTGCCAGCAGTTTAGCGGACGGGTACACCGGGGAGCTGTTTTTT. Its protein product is CASSLADGYTGELFF.

The V gene is TRBV29-1, the J gene TRBJ2-2; possible D gene TRBD1, 5 bases. The CDR3 runs 12 residues. V was cut by 4 bases and J by 5 bases, with 8 bases left in between. The germline gives CDR1 SQVTM, CDR2 ANQGSEA. CDR3: CSVGQGTGELFF. Here the CDR3 DNA reads TGCAGCGTTGGTCAGGGAACCGGGGAGCTGTTTTTT.

The V and J genes are TRBV9 and TRBJ1-6; the D is unclear. Germline V CDR1 and CDR2: SGDLS, YYNGEE. V lost 0 bases to trimming and J lost 10 bases, with 14 bases between them. This CDR3 has 15 residues. The CDR3: CASSVAGGRGSPLHF. For the CDR3, the DNA is TGTGCCAGCAGCGTAGCTGGCGGCAGAGGGTCACCCCTCCACTTT.